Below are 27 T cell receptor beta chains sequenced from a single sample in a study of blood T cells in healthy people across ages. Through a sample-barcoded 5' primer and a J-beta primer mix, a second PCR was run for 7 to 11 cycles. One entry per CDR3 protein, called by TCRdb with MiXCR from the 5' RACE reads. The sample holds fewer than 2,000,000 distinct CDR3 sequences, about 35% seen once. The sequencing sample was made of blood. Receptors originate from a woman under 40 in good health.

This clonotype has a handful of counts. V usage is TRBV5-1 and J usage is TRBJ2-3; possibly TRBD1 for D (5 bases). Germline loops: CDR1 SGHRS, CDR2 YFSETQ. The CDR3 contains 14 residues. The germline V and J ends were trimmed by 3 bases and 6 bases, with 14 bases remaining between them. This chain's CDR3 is CASSSDGAHDTQYF. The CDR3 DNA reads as TGCGCCAGCAGCTCCGATGGGGCTCACGATACGCAGTATTTT.

In DNA form, the CDR3 reads TGTGCCAGCAGCTTAGCGACCCCCCGGGGTCTAGCGGGAGAGGAGACCCAGTACTTC. Protein: CASSLATPRGLAGEETQYF. This chain links TRBV11-2 with TRBJ2-5; TRBD2 aligns across 10 bases. Losses at the gene ends were 1 base for V and 5 bases for J; bases not matched to a gene: 16. There are 19 residues in the CDR3. The germline gives CDR1 SGHAT, CDR2 FQNNGV.

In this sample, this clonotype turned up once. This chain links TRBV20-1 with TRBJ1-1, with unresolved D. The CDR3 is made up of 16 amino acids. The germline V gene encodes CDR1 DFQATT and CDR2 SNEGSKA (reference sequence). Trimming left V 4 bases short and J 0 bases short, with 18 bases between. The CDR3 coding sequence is TGCAGTGCTAAGGATTACTCAAGGTTCCTGAACACTGAAGCTTTCTTT. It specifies CSAKDYSRFLNTEAFF.

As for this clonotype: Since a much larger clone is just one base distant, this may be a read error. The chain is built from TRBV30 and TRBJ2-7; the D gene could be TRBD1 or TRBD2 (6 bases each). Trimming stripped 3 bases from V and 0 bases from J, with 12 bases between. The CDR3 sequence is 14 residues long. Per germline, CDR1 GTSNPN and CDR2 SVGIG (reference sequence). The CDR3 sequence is CAWRVGGGSYEQYF. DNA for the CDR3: TGTGCCTGGAGGGTAGGGGGAGGCTCCTACGAGCAGTACTTC.

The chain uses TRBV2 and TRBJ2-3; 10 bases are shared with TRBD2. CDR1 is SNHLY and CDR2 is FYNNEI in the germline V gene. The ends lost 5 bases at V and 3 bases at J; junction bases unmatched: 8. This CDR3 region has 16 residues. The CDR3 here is CASSSPKRGGTDTQYF. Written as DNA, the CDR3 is TGTGCCAGCAGTAGCCCAAAGCGGGGGGGAACAGATACGCAGTATTTT.

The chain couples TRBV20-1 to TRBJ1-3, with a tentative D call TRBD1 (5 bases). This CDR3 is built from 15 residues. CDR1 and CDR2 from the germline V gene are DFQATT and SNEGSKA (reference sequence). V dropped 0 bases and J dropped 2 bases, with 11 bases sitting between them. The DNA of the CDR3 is TGCAGTGCTAGAGATTTCAGGGAAACTGGAAACACCATATATTTT. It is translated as CSARDFRETGNTIYF.

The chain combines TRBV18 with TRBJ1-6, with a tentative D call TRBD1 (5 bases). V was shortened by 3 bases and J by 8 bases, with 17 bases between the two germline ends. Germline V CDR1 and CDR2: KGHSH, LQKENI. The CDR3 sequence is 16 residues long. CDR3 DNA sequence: TGTGCCAGCTCACCCGGTGGCCGGGGCGCGGATTCACCCCTCCACTTT. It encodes CASSPGGRGADSPLHF.

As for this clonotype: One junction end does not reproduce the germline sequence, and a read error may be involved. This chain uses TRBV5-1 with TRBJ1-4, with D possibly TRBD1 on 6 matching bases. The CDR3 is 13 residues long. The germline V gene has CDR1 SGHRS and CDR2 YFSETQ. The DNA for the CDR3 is TGTGCCAGCAGCCGAGGACAGACCGAAAAACTGTTTTTT. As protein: CASSRGQTEKLFF. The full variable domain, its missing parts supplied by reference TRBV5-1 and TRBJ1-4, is KAGVTQTPRYLIKTRGQQVTLSCSPISGHRSVSWYQQTPGQGLQFLFEYFSETQRNKGNFPGRFSGRQFSNSRSEMNVSTLELGDSALYLCASSRGQTEKLFFGSGTQLSVL.

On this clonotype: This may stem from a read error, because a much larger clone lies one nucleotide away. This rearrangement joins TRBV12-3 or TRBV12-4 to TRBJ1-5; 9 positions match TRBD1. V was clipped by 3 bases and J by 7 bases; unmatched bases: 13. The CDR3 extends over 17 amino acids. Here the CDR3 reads CASSLFERGQGGQPQHF. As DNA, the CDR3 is TGTGCCAGCAGTTTGTTTGAGCGGGGACAGGGAGGCCAGCCCCAGCATTTT.

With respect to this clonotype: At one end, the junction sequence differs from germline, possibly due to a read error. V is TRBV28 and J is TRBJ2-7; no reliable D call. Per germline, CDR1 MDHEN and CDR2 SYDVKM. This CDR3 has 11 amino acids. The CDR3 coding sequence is TGTGTCAGCAGTTCTGAGTCCGAGCAGTACTTC. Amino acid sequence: CVSSSESEQYF.

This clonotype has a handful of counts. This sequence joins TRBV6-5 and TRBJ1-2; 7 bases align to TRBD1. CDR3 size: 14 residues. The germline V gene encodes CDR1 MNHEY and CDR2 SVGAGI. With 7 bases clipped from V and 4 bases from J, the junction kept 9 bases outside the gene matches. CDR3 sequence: CASKLTGYTYGYTF. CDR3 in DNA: TGTGCCAGCAAACTGACAGGGTATACCTATGGCTACACCTTC.

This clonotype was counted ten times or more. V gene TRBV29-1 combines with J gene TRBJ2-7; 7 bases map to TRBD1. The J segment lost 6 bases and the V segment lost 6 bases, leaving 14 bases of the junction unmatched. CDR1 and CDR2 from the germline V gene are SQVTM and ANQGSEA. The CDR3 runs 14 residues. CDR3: CSVEHGQARSEQYF. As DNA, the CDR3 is TGCAGCGTCGAGCACGGACAGGCGAGGAGCGAGCAGTACTTC.

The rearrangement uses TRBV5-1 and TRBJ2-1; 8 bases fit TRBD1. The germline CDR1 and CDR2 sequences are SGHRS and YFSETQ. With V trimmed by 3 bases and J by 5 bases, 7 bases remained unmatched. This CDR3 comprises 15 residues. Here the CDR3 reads CASSWTGKGDNEQFF. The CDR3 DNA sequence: TGCGCCAGCAGCTGGACAGGGAAGGGGGACAATGAGCAGTTCTTC.

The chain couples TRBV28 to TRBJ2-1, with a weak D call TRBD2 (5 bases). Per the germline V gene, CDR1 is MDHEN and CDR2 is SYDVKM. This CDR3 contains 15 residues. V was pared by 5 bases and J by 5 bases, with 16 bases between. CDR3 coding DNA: TGTGCCAGCAGTCCTCACGGGGAGTGGGACAATGAGCAGTTCTTC. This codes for CASSPHGEWDNEQFF.

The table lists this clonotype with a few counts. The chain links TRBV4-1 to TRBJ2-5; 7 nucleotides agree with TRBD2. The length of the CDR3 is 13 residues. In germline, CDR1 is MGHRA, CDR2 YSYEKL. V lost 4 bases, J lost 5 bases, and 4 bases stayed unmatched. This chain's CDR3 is CASSPREVETQYF. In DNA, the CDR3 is TGCGCCAGCAGCCCTCGGGAGGTGGAGACCCAGTACTTC.

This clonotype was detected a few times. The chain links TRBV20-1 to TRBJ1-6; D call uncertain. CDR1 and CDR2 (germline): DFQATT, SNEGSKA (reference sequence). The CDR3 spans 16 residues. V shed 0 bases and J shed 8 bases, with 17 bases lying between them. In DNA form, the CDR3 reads TGCAGTGCTAGAGACCTCCGGTCAGAGTACTATTCACCCCTCCACTTT. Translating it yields CSARDLRSEYYSPLHF.

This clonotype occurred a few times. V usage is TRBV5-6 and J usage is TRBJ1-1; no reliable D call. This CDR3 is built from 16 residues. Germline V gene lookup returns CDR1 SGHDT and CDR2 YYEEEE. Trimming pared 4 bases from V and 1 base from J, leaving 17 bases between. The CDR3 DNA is TGTGCCAGCAGCCCAAATGTTGGGAAGTCGAACACTGAAGCTTTCTTT. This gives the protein CASSPNVGKSNTEAFF.

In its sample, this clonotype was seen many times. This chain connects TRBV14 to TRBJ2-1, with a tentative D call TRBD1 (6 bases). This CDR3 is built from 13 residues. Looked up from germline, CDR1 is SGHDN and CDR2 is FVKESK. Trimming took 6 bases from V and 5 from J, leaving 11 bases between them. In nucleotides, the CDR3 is TGTGCCAGCAGGCCGACAGGTCACAATGAGCAGTTCTTC. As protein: CASRPTGHNEQFF.

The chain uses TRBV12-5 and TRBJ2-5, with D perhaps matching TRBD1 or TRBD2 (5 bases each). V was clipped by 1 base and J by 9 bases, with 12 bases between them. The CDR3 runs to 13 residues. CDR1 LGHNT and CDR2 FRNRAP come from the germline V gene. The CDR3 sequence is CASGLDLLGAQYF. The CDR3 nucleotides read TGTGCTAGTGGTTTGGATCTGTTGGGGGCCCAGTACTTC.

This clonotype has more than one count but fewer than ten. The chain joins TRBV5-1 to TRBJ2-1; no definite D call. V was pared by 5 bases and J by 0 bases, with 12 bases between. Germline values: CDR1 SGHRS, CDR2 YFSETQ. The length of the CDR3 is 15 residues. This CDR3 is CASSSRSVSYNEQFF. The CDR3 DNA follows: TGCGCCAGCAGTTCGCGGTCCGTCTCCTACAATGAGCAGTTCTTC.

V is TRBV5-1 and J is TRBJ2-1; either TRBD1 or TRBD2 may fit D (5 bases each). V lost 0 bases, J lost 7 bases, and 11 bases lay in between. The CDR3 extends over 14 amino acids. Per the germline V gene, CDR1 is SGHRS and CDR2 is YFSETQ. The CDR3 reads CASSLVGALNEQFF. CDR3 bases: TGCGCCAGCAGCTTGGTCGGGGCCCTGAATGAGCAGTTCTTC.

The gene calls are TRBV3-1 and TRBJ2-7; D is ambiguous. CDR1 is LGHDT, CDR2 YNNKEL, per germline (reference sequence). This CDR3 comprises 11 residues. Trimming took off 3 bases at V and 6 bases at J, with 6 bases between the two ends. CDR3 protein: CASSQTTEQYF. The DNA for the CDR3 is TGTGCCAGCAGCCAGACCACCGAGCAGTACTTC.

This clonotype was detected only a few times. The CDR3 spells CASSSDRTGGYTF. CDR3 DNA sequence: TGTGCCAGCAGCTCTGATAGGACGGGCGGCTACACCTTC. The rearrangement links TRBV11-2 to TRBJ1-2; no definite D call. In germline, CDR1 is SGHAT, CDR2 FQNNGV. The CDR3 covers 13 residues. Trimming left V 4 bases short and J 8 bases short, with 14 bases between.

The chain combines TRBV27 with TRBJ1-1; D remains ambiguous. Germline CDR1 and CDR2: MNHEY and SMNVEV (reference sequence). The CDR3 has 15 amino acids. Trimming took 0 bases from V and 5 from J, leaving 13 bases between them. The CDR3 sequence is CASSLSKAGGTEAFF. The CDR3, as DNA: TGTGCCAGCAGTTTATCTAAGGCAGGCGGGACTGAAGCTTTCTTT.

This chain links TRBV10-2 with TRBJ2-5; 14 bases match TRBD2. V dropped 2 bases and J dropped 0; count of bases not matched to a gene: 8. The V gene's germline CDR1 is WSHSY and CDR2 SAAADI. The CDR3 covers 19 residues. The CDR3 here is CASSEPGTSGGQYQETQYF. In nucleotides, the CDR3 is TGCGCCAGCAGTGAGCCAGGGACTAGCGGGGGCCAGTACCAAGAGACCCAGTACTTC.

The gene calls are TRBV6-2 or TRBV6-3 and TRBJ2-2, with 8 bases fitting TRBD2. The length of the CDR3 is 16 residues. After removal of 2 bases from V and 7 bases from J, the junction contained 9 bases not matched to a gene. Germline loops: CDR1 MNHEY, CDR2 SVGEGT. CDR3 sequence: CASSYHIGLAGGELFF. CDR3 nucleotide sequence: TGTGCCAGCAGTTACCACATTGGACTAGCAGGCGGGGAGCTGTTTTTT.

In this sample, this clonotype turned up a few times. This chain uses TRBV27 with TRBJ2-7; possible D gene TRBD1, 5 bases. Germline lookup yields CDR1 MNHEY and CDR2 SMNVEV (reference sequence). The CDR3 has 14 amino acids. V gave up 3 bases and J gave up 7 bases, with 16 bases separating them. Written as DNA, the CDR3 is TGTGCCAGCAGTTTTCTGGGGCCCTCGGGTGAGCAGTACTTC. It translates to CASSFLGPSGEQYF.